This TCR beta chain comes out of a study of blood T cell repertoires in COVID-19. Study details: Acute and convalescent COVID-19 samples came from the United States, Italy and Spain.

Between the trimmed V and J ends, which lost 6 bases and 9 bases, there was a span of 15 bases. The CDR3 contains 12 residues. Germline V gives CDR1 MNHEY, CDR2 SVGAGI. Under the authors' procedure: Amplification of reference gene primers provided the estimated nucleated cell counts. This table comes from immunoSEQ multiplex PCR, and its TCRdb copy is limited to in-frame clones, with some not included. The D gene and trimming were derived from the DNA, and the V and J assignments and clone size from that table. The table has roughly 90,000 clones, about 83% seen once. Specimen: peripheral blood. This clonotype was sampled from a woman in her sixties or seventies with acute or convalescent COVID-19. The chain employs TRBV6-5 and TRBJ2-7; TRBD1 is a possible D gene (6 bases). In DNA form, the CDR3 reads TGTGCCAGCAGCTATGCAGGGGACGTGCAGTACTTC. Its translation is CASSYAGDVQYF.